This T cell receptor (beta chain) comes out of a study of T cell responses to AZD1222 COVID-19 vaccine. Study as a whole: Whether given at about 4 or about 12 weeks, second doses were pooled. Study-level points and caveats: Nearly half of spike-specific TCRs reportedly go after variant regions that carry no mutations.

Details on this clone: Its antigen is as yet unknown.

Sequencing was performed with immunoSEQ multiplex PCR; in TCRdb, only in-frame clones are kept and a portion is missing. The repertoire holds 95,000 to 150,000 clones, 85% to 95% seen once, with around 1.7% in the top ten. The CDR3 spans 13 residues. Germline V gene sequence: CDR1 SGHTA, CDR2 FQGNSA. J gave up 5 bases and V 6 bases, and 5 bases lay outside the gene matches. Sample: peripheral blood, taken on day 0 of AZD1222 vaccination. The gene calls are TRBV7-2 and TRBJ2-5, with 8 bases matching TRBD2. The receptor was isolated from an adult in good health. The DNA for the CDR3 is TGTGCCAGCAGACGTCGGGAGGGCGAGACCCAGTACTTC. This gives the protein CASRRREGETQYF.